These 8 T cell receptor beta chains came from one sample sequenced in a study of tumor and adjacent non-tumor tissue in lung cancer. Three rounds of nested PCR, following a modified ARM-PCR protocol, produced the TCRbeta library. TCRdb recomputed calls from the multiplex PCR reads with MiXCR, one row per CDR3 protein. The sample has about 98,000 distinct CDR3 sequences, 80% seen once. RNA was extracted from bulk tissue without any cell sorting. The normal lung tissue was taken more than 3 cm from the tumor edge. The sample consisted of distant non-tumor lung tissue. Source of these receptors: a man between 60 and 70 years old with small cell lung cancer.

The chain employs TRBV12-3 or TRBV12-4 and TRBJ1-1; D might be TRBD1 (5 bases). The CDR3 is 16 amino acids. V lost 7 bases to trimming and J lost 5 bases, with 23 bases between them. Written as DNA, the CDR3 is TGTGCCAGCACCCCCGAGGTGGGGGGGATTGGTACTGAAGCTTTCTTT. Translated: CASTPEVGGIGTEAFF.

The CDR3 nucleotides are TGTGCCAGCAAGTCCCATGGGGCGGACACTGAAGCTTTCTTT. Protein product: CASKSHGADTEAFF. The chain carries TRBV6-5 and TRBJ1-1; maybe TRBD1 (5 bases). V lost 7 bases, J lost 3 bases, and 15 bases lay in between. CDR3 length: 14 residues. Germline loops: CDR1 MNHEY, CDR2 SVGAGI.

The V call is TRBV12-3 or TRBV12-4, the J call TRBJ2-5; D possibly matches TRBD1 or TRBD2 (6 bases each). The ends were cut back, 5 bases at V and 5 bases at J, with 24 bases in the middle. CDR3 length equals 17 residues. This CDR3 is CASSPLTRGVGGETQYF. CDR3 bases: TGTGCCAGCAGTCCCCTCACGAGGGGGGTGGGTGGCGAGACCCAGTACTTC.

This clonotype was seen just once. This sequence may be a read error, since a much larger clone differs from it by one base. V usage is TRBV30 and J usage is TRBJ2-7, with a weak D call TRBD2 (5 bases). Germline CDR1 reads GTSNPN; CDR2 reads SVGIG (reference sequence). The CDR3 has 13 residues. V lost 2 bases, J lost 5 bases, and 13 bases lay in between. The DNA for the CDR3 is TGTGCCTGGAGTAGGACTCACGTAGACGAGCAGTACGTC. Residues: CAWSRTHVDEQYV.

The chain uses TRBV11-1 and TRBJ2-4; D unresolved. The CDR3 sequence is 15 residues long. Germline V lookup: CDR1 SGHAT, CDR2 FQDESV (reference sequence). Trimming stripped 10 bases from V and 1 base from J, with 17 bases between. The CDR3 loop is CAIIPPSLAKNIQYF. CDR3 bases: TGTGCCATCATCCCCCCCAGCTTGGCCAAAAACATTCAGTACTTC.

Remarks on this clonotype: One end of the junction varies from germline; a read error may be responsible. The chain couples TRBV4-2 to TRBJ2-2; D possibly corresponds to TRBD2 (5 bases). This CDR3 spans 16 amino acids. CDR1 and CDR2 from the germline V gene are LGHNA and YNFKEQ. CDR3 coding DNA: TGTGCCAGCACCCAAGATCTGAGGGCTAACACCTGGGGGCTGTTTTTT. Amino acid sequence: CASTQDLRANTWGLFF.

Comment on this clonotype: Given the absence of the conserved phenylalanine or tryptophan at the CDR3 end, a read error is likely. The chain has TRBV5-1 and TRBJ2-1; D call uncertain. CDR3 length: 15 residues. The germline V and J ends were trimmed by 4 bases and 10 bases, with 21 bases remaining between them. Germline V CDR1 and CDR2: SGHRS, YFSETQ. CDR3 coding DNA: TGCGCCAGCAGCCTGTGGGCCCCGGAAGCCACAGAGCAGTTCTTA. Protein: CASSLWAPEATEQFL.

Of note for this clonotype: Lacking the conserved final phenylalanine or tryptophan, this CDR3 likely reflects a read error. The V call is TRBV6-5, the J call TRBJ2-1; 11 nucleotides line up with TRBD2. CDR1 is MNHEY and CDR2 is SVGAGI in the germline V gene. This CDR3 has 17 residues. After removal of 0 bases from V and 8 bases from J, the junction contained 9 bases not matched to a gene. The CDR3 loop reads CASSYSVWGLADDEQFI. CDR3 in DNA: TGTGCCAGCAGTTACTCGGTCTGGGGACTAGCGGACGATGAGCAGTTCATC.